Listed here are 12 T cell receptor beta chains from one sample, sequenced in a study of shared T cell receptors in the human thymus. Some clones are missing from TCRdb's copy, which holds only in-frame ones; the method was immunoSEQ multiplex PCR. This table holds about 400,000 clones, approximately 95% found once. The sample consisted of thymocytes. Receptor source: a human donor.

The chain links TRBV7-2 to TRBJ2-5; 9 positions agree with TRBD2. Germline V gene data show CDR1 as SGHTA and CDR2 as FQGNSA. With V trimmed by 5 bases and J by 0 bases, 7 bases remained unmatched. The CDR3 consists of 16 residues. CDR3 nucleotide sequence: TGTGCCAGCAGCCATTATAGCGGGAGCCACCAAGAGACCCAGTACTTC. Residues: CASSHYSGSHQETQYF.

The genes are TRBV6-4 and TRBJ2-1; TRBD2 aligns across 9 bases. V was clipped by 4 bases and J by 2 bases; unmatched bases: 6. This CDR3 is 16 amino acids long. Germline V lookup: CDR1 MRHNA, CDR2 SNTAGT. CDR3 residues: CASSVGLAGTYNEQFF. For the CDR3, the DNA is TGTGCCAGCAGTGTTGGGCTAGCGGGAACCTACAATGAGCAGTTCTTC.

The CDR3 reads CASSSSGGLNTEAFF. For the CDR3, the DNA is TGTGCCAGCAGTTCCTCGGGAGGATTGAACACTGAAGCTTTCTTT. The V gene is TRBV28, the J gene TRBJ1-1, with D unresolved. CDR3 length equals 15 residues. Trimming shortened V by 4 bases and J by 0 bases, and 12 bases separated the two germline ends. Germline CDR1 MDHEN, CDR2 SYDVKM.

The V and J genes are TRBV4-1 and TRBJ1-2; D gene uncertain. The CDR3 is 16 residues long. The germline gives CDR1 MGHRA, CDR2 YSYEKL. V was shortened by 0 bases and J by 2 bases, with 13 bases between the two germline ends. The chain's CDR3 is CASSQEDGGKNYGYTF. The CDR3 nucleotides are TGCGCCAGCAGCCAAGAAGACGGCGGGAAGAACTATGGCTACACCTTC.

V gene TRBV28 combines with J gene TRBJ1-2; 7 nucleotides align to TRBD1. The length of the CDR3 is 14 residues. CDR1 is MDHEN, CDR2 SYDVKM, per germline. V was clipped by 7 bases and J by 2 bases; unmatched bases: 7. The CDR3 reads CASIAGTVNYGYTF. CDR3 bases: TGTGCCAGCATAGCCGGGACAGTCAACTATGGCTACACCTTC.

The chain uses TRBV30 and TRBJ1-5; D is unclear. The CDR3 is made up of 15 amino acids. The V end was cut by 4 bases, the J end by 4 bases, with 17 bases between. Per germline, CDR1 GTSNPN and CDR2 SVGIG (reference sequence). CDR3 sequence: CAWTPRATGNQPQHF. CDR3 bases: TGTGCCTGGACCCCTAGAGCCACGGGAAATCAGCCCCAGCATTTT.

The CDR3 region has the DNA TGTGCCAGCCTGTCCGCGGACAGGTTGATCTATGGCTACACCTTC. Protein sequence: CASLSADRLIYGYTF. The chain recombines TRBV2 with TRBJ1-2; TRBD1 agrees at 7 bases. The trim removed 8 bases at V and 4 bases at J, leaving 13 bases unmatched. Germline V gives CDR1 SNHLY, CDR2 FYNNEI. The CDR3 spans 15 residues. The full variable domain, completed using reference TRBV2 and TRBJ1-2, is EPEVTQTPSHQVTQMGQEVILRCVPISNHLYFYWYRQILGQKVEFLVSFYNNEISEKSEIFDDQFSVERPDGSNFTLKIRSTKLEDSAMYFCASLSADRLIYGYTFGSGTRLTVV.

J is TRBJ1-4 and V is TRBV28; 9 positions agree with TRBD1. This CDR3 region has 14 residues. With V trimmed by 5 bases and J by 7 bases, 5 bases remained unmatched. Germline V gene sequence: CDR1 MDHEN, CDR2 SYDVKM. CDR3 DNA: TGTGCCAGCAGTCAGGACAGGGGAGGTGAAAAACTGTTTTTT. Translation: CASSQDRGGEKLFF.

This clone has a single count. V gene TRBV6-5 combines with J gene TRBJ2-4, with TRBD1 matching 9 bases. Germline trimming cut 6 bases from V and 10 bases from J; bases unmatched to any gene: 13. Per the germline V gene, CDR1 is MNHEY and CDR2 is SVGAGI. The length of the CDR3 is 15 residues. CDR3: CASSPLIGQGTIQYF. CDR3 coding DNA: TGTGCCAGCAGCCCCCTTATAGGACAGGGGACAATTCAGTACTTC.

The DNA for the CDR3 is TGCGCCAGCAGCCAAGATAGAGGGGACAGGGAACACGAGCAGTACTTC. It codes for CASSQDRGDREHEQYF. V gene TRBV4-1 combines with J gene TRBJ2-7; TRBD1 matches at 9 bases. The CDR3 spans 16 residues. Germline trimming cut 0 bases from V and 5 bases from J; bases unmatched to any gene: 8. Germline V CDR1 and CDR2: MGHRA, YSYEKL.

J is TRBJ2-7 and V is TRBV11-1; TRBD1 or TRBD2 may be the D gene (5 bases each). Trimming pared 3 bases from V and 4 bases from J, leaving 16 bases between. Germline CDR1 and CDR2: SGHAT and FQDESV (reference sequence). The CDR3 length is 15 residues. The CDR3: CASSFPPGTVYEQYF. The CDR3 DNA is TGTGCCAGCAGCTTCCCCCCGGGGACGGTTTACGAGCAGTACTTC. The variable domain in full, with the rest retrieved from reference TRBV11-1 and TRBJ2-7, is EAEVAQSPRYKITEKSQAVAFWCDPISGHATLYWYRQILGQGPELLVQFQDESVVDDSQLPKDRFSAERLKGVDSTLKIQPAELGDSAMYLCASSFPPGTVYEQYFGPGTRLTVT.

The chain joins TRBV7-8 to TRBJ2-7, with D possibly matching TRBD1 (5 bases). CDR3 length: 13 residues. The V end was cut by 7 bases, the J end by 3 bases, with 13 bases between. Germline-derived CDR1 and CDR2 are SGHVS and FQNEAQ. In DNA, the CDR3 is TGTGCCAGCAACCAAGGGGTGGACTACGAGCAGTACTTC. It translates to CASNQGVDYEQYF.